This note documents a single T cell receptor (beta chain) sequence. The data belong to a study of blood T cell repertoires in COVID-19. Study information: From T cells, B-cell-depleted T cells, or PBMCs came the material, which was cDNA or gDNA.

Those enrolled in Seattle joined during active infection and were followed longitudinally afterward. Profiling relied on immunoSEQ multiplex PCR, and the TCRdb table lists in-frame clones only, not all of them. The sample lists fewer than 85,000 clones; more than 70% were seen once. CDR1 is SGHTA and CDR2 is FQGNSA in the germline V gene. The CDR3 is 16 residues long. Trimming took 5 bases from V and 6 from J; bases not matched to a gene: 9. The TCR sequence derives from a man in his 70s with COVID-19, enrolled during active disease. The chain uses TRBV7-2 and TRBJ2-2; TRBD1 agrees at 10 bases. Material for sequencing was peripheral blood. The CDR3 sequence: CASSQGGTGVPGELFF. As DNA, the CDR3 is TGTGCCAGCAGCCAGGGTGGGACAGGGGTTCCCGGGGAGCTGTTTTTT. The variable domain in full, completed from reference TRBV7-2 and TRBJ2-2, reads GAGVSQSPSNKVTEKGKDVELRCDPISGHTALYWYRQSLGQGLEFLIYFQGNSAPDKSGLPSDRFSAERTGGSVSTLTIQRTQQEDSAVYLCASSQGGTGVPGELFFGEGSRLTVL.